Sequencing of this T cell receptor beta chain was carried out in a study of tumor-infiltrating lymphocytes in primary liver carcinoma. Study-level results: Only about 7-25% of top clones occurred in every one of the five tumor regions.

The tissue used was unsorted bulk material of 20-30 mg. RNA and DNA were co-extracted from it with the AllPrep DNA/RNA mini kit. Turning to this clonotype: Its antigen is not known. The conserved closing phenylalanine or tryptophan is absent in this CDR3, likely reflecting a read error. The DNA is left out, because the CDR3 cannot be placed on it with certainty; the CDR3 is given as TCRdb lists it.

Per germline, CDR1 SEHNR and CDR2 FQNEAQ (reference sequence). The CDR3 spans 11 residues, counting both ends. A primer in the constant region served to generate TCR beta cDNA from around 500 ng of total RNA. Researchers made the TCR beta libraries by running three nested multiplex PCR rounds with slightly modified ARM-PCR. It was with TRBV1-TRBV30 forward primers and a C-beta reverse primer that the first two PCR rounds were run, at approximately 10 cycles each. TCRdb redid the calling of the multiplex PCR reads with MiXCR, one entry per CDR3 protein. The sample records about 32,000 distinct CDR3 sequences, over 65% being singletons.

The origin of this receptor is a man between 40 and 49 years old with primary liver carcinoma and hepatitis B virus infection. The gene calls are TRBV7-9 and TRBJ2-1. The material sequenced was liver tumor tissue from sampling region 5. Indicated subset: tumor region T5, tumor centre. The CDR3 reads CASSFLGELFS.